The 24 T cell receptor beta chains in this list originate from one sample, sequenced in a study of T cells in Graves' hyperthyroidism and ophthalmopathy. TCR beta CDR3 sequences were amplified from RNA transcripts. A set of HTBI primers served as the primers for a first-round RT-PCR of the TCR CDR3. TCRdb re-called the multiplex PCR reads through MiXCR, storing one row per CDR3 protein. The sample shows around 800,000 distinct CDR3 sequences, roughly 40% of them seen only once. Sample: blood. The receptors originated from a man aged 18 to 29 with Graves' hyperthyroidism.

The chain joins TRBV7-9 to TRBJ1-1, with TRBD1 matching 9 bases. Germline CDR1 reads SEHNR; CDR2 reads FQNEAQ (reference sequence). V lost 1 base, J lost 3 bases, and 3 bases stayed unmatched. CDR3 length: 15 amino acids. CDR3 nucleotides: TGTGCCAGCAGCTTAGAGTACAGGGGGCACACTGAAGCTTTCTTT. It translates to CASSLEYRGHTEAFF.

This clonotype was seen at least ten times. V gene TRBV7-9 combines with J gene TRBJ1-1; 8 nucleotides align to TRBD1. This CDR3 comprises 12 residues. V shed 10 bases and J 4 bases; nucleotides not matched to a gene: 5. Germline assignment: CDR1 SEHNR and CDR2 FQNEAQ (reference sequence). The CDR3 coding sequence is TGTGCCACCCGTACAGGGGGCACTGAAGCTTTCTTT. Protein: CATRTGGTEAFF.

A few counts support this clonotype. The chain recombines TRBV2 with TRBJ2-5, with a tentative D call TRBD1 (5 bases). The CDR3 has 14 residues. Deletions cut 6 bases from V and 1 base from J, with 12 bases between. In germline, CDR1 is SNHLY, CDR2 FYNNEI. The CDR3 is CASRDGHFQETQYF. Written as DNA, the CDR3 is TGTGCCAGCAGGGACGGACACTTCCAAGAGACCCAGTACTTC.

The CDR3 sequence: CSVLRDRGLFF. DNA for the CDR3: TGCAGCGTTTTACGGGACAGGGGGCTGTTTTTT. The chain combines TRBV29-1 with TRBJ2-2, with 10 bases aligning to TRBD1. Germline CDR1 SQVTM, CDR2 ANQGSEA. Trimming at V came to 5 bases and at J to 13 bases, leaving 4 bases not matched to a gene. This CDR3 has 11 amino acids.

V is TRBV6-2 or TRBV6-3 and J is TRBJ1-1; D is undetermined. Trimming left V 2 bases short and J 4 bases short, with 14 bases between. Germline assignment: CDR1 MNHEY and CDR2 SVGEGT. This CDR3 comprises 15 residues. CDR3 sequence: CASSYVSQRGTEAFF. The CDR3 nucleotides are TGTGCCAGCAGTTACGTATCCCAACGTGGCACTGAAGCTTTCTTT.

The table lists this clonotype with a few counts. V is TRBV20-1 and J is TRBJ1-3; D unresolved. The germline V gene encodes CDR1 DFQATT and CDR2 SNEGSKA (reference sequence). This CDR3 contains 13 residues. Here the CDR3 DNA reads TGCAGCCCGAGAAAAGACTCTGGAAACACCATATATTTT. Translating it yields CSPRKDSGNTIYF.

The CDR3 sequence: CAGHATYEQYF. CDR3 DNA: TGTGCCGGACACGCCACCTACGAGCAGTACTTC. The V and J genes are TRBV2 and TRBJ2-7, with a tentative D call TRBD1 (5 bases). The germline CDR1 and CDR2 sequences are SNHLY and FYNNEI. The CDR3 is 11 amino acids. V was trimmed by 11 bases and J by 2 bases, leaving 10 bases between them.

CDR3 amino acids: CASSSDWNYGYTIYF. CDR3 bases: TGTGCCAGCAGCTCCGACTGGAACTATGGCTACACCATATATTTT. The J gene is TRBJ1-3, the V gene TRBV7-2; the D is unclear. CDR1 is SGHTA, CDR2 FQGNSA, per germline. Trimming removed 4 bases from V and 8 bases from J, with 18 bases in between. The CDR3 sequence is 15 residues long. The variable domain in full, completed from reference TRBV7-2 and TRBJ1-3, reads GAGVSQSPSNKVTEKGKDVELRCDPISGHTALYWYRQSLGQGLEFLIYFQGNSAPDKSGLPSDRFSAERTGGSVSTLTIQRTQQEDSAVYLCASSSDWNYGYTIYFGEGSWLTVV.

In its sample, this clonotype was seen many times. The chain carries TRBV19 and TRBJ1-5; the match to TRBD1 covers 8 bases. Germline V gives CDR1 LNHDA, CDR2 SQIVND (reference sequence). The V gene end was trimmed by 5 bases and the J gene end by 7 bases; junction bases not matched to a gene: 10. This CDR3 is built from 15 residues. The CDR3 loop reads CASSPGTGSWQPQHF. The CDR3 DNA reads TGTGCCAGTAGTCCCGGGACAGGATCGTGGCAGCCCCAGCATTTT. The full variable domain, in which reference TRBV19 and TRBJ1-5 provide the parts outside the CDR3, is DGGITQSPKYLFRKEGQNVTLSCEQNLNHDAMYWYRQDPGQGLRLIYYSQIVNDFQKGDIAEGYSVSREKKESFPLTVTSAQKNPTAFYLCASSPGTGSWQPQHFGDGTRLSIL.

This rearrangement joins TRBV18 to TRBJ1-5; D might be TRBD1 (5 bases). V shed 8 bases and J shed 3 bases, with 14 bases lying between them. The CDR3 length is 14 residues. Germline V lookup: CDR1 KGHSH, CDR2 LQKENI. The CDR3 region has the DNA TGTGCCAGCAGCTTCCGGGGCCACAATCAGCCCCAGCATTTT. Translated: CASSFRGHNQPQHF.

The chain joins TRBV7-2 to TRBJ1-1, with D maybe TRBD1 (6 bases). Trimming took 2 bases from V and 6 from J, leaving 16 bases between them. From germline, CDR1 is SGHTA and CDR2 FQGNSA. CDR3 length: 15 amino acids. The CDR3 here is CASSLSAGVSPEAFF. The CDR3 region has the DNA TGTGCCAGCAGCTTAAGTGCAGGGGTCTCGCCTGAAGCTTTCTTT.

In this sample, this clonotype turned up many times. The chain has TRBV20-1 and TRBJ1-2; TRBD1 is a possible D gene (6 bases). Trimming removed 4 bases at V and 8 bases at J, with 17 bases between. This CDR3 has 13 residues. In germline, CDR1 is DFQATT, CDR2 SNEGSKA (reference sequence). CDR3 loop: CSAKRGGLQGYTF. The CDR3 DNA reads TGCAGTGCTAAGAGAGGGGGACTACAGGGCTACACCTTC.

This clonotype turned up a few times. CDR3 amino acids: CASSLAPLGGVSTGELFF. The CDR3 DNA reads TGTGCCAGCAGCTTAGCCCCTCTAGGAGGGGTTAGCACCGGGGAGCTGTTTTTT. The chain links TRBV7-9 to TRBJ2-2, with D perhaps matching TRBD2 (6 bases). The CDR3 runs to 18 residues. Trimming removed 0 bases from V and 4 bases from J, with 18 bases in between. Germline CDR1 SEHNR, CDR2 FQNEAQ (reference sequence).

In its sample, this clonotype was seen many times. As DNA, the CDR3 is TGTGCCAGCAGTGAGCGGGGGGTTGGGGAGACCCAGTACTTC. Protein product: CASSERGVGETQYF. The chain uses TRBV25-1 and TRBJ2-5, with 8 nucleotides matching TRBD2. The CDR3 consists of 14 residues. V was pared by 3 bases and J by 5 bases, with 5 bases of the junction left unmatched. From germline, CDR1 is MGHDK and CDR2 SYGVNS.

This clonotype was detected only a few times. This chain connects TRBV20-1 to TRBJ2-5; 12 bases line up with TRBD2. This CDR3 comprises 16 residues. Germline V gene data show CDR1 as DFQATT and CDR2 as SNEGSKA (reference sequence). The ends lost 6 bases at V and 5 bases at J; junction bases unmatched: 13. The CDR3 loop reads CSAPPPSGRARETQYF. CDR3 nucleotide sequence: TGCAGTGCCCCTCCCCCTAGCGGGAGGGCCCGGGAGACCCAGTACTTC.

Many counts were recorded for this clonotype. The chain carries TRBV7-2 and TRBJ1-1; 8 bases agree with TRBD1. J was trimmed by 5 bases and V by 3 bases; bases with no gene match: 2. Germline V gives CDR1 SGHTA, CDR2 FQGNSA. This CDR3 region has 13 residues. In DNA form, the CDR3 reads TGTGCCAGCAGCTTGACAGGGGTGACTGAAGCTTTCTTT. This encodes CASSLTGVTEAFF.

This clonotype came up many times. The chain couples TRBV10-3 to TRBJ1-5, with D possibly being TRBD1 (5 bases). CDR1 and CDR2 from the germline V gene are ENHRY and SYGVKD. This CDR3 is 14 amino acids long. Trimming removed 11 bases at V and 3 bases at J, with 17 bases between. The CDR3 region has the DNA TGTGCCTGGGGGGAGGACGGGACCAATCAGCCCCAGCATTTT. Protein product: CAWGEDGTNQPQHF.

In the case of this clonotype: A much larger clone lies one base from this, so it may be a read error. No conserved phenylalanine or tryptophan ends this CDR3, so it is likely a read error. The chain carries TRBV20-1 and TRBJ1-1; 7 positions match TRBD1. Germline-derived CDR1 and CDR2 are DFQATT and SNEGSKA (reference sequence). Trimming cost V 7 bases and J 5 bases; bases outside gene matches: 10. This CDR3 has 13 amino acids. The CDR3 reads CSVLVRGRTEAFL. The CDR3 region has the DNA TGCAGTGTCCTCGTCAGGGGGAGGACTGAAGCTTTCCTT.

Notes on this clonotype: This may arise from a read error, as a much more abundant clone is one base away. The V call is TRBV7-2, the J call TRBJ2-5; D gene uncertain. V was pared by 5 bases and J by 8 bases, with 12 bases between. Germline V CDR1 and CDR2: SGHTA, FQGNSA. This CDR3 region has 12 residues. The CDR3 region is CASSGLTGTQYF. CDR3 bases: TGTGCCAGCAGCGGATTGACGGGTACCCAGTACTTC.

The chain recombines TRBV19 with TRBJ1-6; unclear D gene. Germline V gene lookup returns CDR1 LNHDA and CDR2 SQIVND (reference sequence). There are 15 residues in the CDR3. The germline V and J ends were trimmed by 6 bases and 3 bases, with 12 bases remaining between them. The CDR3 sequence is CASRKETYYNSPLHF. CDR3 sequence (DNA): TGTGCCAGTAGGAAGGAGACATACTATAATTCACCCCTCCACTTT.

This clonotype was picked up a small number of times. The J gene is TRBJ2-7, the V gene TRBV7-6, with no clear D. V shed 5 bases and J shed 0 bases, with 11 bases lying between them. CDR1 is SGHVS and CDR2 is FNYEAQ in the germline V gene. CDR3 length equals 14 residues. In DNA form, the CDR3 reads TGTGCCAGCAGCCCGCAGACCCTCTCCTACGAGCAGTACTTC. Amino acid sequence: CASSPQTLSYEQYF.

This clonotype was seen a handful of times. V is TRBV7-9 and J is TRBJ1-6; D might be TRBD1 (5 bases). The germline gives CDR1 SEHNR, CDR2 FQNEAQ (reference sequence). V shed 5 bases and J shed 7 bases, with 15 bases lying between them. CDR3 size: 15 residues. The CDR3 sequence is CASSRHRTPNSPLHF. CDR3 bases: TGTGCCAGCAGCCGTCACCGGACACCCAATTCACCCCTCCACTTT. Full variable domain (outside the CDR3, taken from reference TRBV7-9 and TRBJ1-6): DTGVSQNPRHKITKRGQNVTFRCDPISEHNRLYWYRQTLGQGPEFLTYFQNEAQLEKSRLLSDRFSAERPKGSFSTLEIQRTEQGDSAMYLCASSRHRTPNSPLHFGNGTRLTVT.

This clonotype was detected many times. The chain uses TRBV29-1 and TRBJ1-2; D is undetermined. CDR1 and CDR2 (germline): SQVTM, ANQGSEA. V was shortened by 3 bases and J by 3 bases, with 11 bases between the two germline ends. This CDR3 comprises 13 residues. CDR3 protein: CSVDSGVYYGYTF. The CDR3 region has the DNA TGCAGCGTTGATTCCGGGGTATACTATGGCTACACCTTC.

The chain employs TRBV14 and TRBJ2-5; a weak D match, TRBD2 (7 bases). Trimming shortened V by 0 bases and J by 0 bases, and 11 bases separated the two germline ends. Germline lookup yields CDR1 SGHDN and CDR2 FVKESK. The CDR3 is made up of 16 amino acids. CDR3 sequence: CASSQDRGAYQETQYF. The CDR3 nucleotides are TGTGCCAGCAGCCAAGATCGGGGGGCGTACCAAGAGACCCAGTACTTC.